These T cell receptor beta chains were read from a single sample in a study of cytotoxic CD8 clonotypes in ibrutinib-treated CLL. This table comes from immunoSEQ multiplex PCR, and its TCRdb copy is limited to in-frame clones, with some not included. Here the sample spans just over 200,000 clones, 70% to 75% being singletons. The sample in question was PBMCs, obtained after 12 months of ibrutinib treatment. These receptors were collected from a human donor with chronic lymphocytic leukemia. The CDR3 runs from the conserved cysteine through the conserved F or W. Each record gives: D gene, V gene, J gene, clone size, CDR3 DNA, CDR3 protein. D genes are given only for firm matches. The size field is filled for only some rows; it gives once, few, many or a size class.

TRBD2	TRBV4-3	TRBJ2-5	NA	TGCGCCAGCAGCCCTGCCCGGACTAGCGGGAGCCAAGAGACCCAGTACTTC	CASSPARTSGSQETQYF
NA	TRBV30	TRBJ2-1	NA	TGTGCCTGGCTACCGACTCGGGGGTTATACAATGAGCAGTTCTTC	CAWLPTRGLYNEQFF
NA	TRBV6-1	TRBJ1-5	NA	TGTGCCAGCACAGGGAAACATCAGCCCCAGCATTTT	CASTGKHQPQHF
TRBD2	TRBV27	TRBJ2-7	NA	TGTGCCAGCAATTCGCCGGGACTAGCGGGGGAGCAGTACTTC	CASNSPGLAGEQYF
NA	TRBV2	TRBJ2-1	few	TGTGCCAGCAGTACCCGGACAGAGCAGTTCTTC	CASSTRTEQFF
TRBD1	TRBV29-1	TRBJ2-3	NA	TGCAGCGTCAGAGGGACAGGGGGTTTGATAGGTACGCAGTATTTT	CSVRGTGGLIGTQYF
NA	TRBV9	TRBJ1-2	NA	TGTGCCAGCAGCGTACAGGATTTGGGTGGCTACACCTTC	CASSVQDLGGYTF
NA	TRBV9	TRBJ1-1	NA	TGTGCCAGCAGCGTATCCTCGAACACTGAAGCTTTCTTT	CASSVSSNTEAFF
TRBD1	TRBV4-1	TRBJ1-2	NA	TGCGCCAGCAGCCACCGCGCAGGGGGCGCGGGTGGCTACACCTTC	CASSHRAGGAGGYTF
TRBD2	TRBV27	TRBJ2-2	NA	TGTGCCAGCAGTTTATGGTGGGCGGGAGGGACCGGGGAGCTGTTTTTT	CASSLWWAGGTGELFF
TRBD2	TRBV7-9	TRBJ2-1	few	TGTGCCAGCAGCTTCGGGACTAGCTCCGATGAGCAGTTCTTC	CASSFGTSSDEQFF
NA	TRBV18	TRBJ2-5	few	TGTGCCAGCTCACCACCGGCGCCGGAGGAGACCCAGTACTTC	CASSPPAPEETQYF
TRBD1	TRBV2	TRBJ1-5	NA	TGTGCCAGCAGGAGACAGGGGGATAGCAATCAGCCCCAGCATTTT	CASRRQGDSNQPQHF
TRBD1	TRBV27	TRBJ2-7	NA	TGTGCCAGCAGCGTACCGGGACAGGGGCCCCACGAGCAGTACTTC	CASSVPGQGPHEQYF
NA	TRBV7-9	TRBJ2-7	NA	TGTGCCAGCAGCTTAGCACCCCCTGTGGACGAGCAGTACTTC	CASSLAPPVDEQYF
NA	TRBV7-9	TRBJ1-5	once	TGTGCCAGCAGCTTAGATAAGGGGAATCAGCCCCAGCATTTT	CASSLDKGNQPQHF
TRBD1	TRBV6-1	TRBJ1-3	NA	TGTGCCAGTGGACAGGGGAGAAGGGCTGGAAACACCATATATTTT	CASGQGRRAGNTIYF
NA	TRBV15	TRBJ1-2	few	TGTGCCACCAGCAGAGCCTACAGGACCAACTATGGCTACACCTTC	CATSRAYRTNYGYTF
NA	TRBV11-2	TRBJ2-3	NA	TGTGCCAGCAGCTTTCCTCTCACAGATACGCAGTATTTT	CASSFPLTDTQYF